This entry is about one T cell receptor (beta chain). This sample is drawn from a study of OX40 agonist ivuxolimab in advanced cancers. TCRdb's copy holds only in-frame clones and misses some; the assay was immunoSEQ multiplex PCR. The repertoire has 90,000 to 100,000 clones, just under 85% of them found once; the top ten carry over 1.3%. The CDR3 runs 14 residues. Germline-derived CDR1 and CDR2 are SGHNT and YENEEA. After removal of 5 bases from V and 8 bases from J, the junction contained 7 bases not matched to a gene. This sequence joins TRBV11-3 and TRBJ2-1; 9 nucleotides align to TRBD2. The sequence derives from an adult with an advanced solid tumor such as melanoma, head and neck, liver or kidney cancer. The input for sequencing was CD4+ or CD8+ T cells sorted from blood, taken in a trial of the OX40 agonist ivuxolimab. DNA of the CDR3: TGTGCCAGCAGCGGGCGGGGGGGCTATGATGAGCAGTTCTTC. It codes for CASSGRGGYDEQFF.